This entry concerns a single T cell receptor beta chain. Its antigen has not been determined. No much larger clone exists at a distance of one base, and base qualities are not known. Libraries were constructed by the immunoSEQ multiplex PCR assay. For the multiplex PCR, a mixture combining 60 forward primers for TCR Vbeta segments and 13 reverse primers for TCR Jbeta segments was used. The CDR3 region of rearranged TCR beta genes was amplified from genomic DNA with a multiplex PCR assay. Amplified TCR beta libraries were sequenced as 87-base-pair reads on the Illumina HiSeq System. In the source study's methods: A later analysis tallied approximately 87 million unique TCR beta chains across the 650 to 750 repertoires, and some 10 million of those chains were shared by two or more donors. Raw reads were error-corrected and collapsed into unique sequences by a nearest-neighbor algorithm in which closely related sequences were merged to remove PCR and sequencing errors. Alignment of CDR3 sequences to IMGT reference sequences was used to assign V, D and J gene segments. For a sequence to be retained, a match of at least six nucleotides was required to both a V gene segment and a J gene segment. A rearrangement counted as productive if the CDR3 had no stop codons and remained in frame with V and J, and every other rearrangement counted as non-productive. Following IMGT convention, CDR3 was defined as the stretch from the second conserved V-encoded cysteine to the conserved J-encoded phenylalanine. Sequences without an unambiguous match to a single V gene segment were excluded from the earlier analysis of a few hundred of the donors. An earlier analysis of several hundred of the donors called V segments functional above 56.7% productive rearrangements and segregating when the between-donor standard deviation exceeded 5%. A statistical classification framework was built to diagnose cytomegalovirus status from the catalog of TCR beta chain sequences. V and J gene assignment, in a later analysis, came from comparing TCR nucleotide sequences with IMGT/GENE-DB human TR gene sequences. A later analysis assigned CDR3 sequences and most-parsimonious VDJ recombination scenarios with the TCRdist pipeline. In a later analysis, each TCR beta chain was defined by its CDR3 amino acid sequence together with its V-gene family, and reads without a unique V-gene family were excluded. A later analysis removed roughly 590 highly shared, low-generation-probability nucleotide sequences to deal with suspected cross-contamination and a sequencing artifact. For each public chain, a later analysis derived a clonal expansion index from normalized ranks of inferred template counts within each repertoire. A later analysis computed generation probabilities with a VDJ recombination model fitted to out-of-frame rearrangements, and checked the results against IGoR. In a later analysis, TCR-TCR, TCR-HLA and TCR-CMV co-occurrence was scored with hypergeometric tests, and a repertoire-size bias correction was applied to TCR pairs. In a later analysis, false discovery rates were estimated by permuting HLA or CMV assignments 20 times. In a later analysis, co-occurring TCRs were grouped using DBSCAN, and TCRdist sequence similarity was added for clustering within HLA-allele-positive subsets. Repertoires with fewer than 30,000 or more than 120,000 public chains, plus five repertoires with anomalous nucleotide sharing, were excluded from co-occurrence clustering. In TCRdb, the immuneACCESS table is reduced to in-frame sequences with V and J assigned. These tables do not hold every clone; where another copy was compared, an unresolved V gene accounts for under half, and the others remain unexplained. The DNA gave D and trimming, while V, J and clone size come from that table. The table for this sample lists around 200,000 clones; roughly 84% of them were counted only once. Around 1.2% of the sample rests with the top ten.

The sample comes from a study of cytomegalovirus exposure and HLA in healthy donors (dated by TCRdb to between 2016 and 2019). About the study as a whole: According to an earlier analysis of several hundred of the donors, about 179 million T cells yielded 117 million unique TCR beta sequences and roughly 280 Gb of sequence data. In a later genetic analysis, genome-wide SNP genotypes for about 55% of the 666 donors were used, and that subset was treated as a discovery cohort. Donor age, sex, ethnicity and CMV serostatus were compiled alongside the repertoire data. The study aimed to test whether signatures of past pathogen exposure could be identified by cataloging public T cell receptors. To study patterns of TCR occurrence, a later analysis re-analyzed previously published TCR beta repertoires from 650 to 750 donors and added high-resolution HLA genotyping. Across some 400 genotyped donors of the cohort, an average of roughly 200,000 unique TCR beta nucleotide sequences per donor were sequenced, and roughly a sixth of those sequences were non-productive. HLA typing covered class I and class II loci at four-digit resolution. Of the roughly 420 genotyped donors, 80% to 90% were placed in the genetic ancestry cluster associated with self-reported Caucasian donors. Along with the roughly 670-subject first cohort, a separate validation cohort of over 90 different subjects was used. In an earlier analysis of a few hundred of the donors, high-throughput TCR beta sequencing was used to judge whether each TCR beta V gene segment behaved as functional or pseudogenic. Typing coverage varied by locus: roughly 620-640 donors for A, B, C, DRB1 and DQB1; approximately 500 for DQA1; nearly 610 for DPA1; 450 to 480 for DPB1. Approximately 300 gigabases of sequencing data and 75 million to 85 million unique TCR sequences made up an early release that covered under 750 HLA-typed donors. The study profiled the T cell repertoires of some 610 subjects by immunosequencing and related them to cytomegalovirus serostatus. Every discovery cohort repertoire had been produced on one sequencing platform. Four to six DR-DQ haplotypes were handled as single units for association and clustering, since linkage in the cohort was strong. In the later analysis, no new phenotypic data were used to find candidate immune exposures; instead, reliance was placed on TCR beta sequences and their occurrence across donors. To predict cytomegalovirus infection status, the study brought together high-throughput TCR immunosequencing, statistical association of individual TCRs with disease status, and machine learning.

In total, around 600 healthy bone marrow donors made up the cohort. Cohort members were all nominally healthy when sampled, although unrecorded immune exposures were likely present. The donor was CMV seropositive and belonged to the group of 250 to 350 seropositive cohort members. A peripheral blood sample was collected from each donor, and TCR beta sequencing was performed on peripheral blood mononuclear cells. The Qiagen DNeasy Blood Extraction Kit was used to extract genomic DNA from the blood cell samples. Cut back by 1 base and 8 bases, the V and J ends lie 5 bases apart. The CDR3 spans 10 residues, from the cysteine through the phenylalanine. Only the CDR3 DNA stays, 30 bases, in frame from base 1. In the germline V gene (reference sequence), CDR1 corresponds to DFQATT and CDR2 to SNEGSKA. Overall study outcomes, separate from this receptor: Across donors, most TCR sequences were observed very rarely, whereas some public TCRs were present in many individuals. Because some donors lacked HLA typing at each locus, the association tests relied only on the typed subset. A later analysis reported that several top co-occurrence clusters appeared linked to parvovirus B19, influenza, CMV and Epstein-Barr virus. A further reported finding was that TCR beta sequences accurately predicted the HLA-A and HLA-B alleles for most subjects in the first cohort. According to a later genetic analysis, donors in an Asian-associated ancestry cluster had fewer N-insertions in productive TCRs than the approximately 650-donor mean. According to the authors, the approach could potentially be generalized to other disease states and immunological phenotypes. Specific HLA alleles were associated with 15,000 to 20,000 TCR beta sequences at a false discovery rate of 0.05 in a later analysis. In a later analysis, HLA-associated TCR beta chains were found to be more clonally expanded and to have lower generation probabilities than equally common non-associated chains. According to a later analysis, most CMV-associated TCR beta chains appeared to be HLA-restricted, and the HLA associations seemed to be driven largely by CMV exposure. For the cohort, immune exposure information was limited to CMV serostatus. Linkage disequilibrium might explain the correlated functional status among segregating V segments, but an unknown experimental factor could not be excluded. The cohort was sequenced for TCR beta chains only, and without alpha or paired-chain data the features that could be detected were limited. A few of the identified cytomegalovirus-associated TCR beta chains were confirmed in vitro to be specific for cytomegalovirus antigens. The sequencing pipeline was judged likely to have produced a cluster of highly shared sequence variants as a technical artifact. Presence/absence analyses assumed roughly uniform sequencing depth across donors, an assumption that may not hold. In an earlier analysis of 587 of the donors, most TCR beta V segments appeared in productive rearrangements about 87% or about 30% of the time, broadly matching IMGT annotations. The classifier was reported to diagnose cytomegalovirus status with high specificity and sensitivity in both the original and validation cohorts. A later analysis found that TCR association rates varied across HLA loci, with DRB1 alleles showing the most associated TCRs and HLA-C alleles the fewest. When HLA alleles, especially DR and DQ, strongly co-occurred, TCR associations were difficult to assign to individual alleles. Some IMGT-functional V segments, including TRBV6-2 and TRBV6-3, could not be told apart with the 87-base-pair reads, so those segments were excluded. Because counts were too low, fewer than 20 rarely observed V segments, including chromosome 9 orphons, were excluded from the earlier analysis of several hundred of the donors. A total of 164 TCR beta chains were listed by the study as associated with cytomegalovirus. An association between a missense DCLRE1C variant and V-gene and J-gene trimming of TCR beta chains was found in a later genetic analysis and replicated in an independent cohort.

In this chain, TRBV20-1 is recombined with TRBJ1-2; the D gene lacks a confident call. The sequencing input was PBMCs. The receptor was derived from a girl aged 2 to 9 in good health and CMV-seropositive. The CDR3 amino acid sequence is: CSARGRGYTF. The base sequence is TGCAGTGCTAGAGGCAGAGGCTACACCTTC.